This record covers a single T cell receptor (beta chain). The record originates from a study of shared T cell receptors in the human thymus. Germline CDR1 is SSHAT and CDR2 is FNYEAQ (reference sequence). The ends were cut back, 4 bases at V and 0 bases at J, with 10 bases in the middle. The CDR3 length is 16 residues. Assay used: immunoSEQ multiplex PCR; TCRdb lists only in-frame clones, some missing. The table includes about 610,000 clones, approximately 87% detected once. This sample also appeared in a second study, on human thymus T cells. Per that study: Obtained as resections during corrective heart surgery, the thymus tissue was then studied. Unrelated individuals were reported by related research to share highly overlapping thymic repertoires.

J is TRBJ2-6 and V is TRBV7-7; weak D call: TRBD2 (5 bases). The sequenced sample consisted of thymocytes. The sequence derives from a boy under three years old with a congenital heart defect. The CDR3 DNA reads TGTGCCAGCAGCTCCCGAGGGCCCTCTGGGGCCAACGTCCTGACTTTC. It translates to CASSSRGPSGANVLTF. The variable domain in full, completed from reference TRBV7-7 and TRBJ2-6, reads GAGVSQSPRYKVTKRGQDVTLRCDPISSHATLYWYQQALGQGPEFLTYFNYEAQPDKSGLPSDRFSAERPEGSISTLTIQRTEQRDSAMYRCASSSRGPSGANVLTFGAGSRLTVL.